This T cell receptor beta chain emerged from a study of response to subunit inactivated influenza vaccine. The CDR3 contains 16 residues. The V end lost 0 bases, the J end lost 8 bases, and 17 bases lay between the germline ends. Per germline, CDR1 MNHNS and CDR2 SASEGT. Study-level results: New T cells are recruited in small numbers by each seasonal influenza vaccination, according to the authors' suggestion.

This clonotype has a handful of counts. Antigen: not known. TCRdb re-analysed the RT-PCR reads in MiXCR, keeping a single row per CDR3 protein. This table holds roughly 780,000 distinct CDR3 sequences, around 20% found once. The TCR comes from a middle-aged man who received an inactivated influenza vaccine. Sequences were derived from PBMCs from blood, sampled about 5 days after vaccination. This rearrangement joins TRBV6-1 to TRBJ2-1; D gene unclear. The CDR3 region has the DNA TGTGCCAGCAGTGAAGCACGGCAGGTTATTTTCGATGAGCAGTTCTTC. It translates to CASSEARQVIFDEQFF.